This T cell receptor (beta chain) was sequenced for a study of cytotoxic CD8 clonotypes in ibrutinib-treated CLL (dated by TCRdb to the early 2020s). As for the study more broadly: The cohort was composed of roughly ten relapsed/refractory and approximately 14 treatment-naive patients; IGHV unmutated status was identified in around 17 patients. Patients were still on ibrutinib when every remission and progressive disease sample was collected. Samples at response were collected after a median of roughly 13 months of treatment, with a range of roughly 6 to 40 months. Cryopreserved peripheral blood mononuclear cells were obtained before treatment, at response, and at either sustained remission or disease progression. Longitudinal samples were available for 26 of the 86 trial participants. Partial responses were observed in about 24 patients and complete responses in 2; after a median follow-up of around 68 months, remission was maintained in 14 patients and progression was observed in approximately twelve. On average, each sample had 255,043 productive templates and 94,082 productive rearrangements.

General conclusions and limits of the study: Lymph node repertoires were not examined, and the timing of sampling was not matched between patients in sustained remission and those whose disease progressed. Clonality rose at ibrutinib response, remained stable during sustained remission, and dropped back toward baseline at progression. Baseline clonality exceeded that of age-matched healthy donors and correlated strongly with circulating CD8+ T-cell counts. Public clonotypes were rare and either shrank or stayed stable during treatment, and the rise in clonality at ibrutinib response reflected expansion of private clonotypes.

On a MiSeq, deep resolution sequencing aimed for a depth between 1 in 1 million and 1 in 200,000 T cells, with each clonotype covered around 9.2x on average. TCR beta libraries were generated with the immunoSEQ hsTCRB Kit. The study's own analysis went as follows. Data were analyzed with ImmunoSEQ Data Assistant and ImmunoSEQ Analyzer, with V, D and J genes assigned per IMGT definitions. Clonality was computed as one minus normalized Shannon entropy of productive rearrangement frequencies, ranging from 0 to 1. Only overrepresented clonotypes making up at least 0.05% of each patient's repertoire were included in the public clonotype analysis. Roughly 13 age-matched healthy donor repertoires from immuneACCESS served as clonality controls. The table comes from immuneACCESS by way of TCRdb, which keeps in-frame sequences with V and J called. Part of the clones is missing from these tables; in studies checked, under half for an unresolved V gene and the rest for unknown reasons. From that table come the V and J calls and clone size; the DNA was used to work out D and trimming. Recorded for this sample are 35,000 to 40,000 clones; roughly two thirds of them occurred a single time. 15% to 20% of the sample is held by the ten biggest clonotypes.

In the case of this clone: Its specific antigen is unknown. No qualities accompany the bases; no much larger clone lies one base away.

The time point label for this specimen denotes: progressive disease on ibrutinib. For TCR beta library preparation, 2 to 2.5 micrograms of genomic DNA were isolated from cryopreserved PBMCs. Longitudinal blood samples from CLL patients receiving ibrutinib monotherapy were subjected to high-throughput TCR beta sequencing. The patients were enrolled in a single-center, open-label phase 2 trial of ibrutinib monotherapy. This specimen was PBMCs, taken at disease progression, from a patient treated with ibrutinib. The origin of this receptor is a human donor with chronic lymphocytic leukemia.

Here the CDR3 is given as CASSLDFSPGGPYEQYF. The bases are TGTGCCAGCAGCTTAGATTTCAGTCCAGGGGGGCCCTACGAGCAGTACTTC. The V gene is TRBV11-2 and the J gene is TRBJ2-7; the D segment could be TRBD1, given 7 matching bases. V gives up 0 bases and J gives up 2 bases, and the segment between their germline ends measures 17 bases. Taken from the germline V gene, the CDR1 and CDR2 loops are SGHAT and FQNNGV. The CDR3 starts with the cysteine, ends with the phenylalanine, and has 17 residues. The read is trimmed to its CDR3 DNA, 51 bases read in frame from base 1.